These 16 T cell receptor beta chains came from one sample sequenced in a study of blood T cell repertoires in COVID-19 (dated by TCRdb to 2018 to 2021). Library construction relied on the immunoSEQ multiplex PCR assay. Held by TCRdb, this immuneACCESS table contains in-frame sequences only and omits some clones. Under half of the omission traces to an unresolved V gene where checked; the cause of the rest is unknown. In all, the sample holds roughly 200,000 clones, and roughly 80% of those were seen once. Together, the top ten hold about 4.2% of the sample. Specimen: peripheral blood. The receptors were gathered from a man aged 45-65 years with active or convalescent COVID-19.

There are a few counts of this clone. The chain couples TRBV12-3 or TRBV12-4 to TRBJ1-6; D may be TRBD1 (5 bases). Trimming took off 4 bases at V and 10 bases at J, with 11 bases between the two ends. The length of the CDR3 is 13 residues. The CDR3: CASSSGTASPLHF. CDR3 sequence (DNA): TGTGCCAGCAGTTCCGGGACTGCCTCACCCCTCCACTTT.

V and J are TRBV13 and TRBJ2-1; 7 bases agree with TRBD1. The CDR3 has 16 amino acids. V lost 4 bases to trimming and J lost 5 bases; unmatched junction nucleotides: 11. CDR1 is PRHDT, CDR2 FYEKMQ, per germline (reference sequence). Here the CDR3 DNA reads TGTGCCAGCAGCTACAACCTCGGACAGGCCAACAATGAGCAGTTCTTC. It is translated as CASSYNLGQANNEQFF.

The table lists this clone with a count of one. V usage is TRBV6-5 and J usage is TRBJ2-3; TRBD1 matches 8 bases. J lost 3 bases, V lost 11 bases, and 7 bases had no gene match. The CDR3 consists of 13 residues. Germline CDR1 is MNHEY and CDR2 is SVGAGI. The CDR3 DNA reads as TGTGCCGGCGGTCGGACAGGGACAGATACGCAGTATTTT. It codes for CAGGRTGTDTQYF.

The chain is built from TRBV11-2 and TRBJ1-4, with 10 positions matching TRBD1. The CDR3 spans 17 residues. The J segment lost 0 bases and the V segment lost 5 bases, leaving 6 bases of the junction unmatched. CDR1 is SGHAT, CDR2 FQNNGV, per germline. The CDR3 is CASSATTGGATNEKLFF. DNA for the CDR3: TGTGCCAGCAGCGCTACGACAGGGGGCGCAACTAATGAAAAACTGTTTTTT.

The V call is TRBV18, the J call TRBJ2-2, with D uncertain. Germline CDR1 and CDR2: KGHSH and LQKENI. V was cut by 3 bases and J by 7 bases, with 9 bases left in between. The CDR3 has 13 amino acids. This CDR3 reads CASSPAAHGELFF. The CDR3 nucleotides read TGTGCCAGCTCACCCGCGGCGCACGGGGAGCTGTTTTTT.

The genes are TRBV3-1 (or the pseudogene TRBV3-2) and TRBJ2-3; 13 bases map to TRBD2. The CDR3 is 17 residues long. CDR1 LGHDT and CDR2 YNNKEL come from the germline V gene (reference sequence). With V trimmed by 1 base and J by 5 bases, 6 bases remained unmatched. CDR3 DNA sequence: TGTGCCAGCAGCCAAGTCCAGGGACTAGCGGGGCAAGATACGCAGTATTTT. It is translated as CASSQVQGLAGQDTQYF.

V is TRBV6-2 or TRBV6-3 and J is TRBJ2-1, with TRBD2 matching 11 bases. This CDR3 spans 19 amino acids. The V and J ends lost 5 bases and 6 bases, in that order; junction bases with no gene match: 18. The germline V gene encodes CDR1 MNHEY and CDR2 SVGEGT. Here the CDR3 reads CASSPLGAPGLADSNEQFF. In DNA, the CDR3 is TGTGCCAGCAGTCCCTTAGGGGCCCCGGGACTAGCGGACAGCAATGAGCAGTTCTTC.

The chain recombines TRBV28 with TRBJ1-1; TRBD1 might be the D (6 bases). This CDR3 region has 15 residues. CDR1 and CDR2 from the germline V gene are MDHEN and SYDVKM. Trimming pared 5 bases from V and 4 bases from J, leaving 17 bases between. Written as DNA, the CDR3 is TGTGCCAGCAGTCCCCGACATCTAGGGGGCACTGAAGCTTTCTTT. Translating gives CASSPRHLGGTEAFF.

This chain joins TRBV19 and TRBJ2-1; 7 bases are shared with TRBD2. Per the germline V gene, CDR1 is LNHDA and CDR2 is SQIVND (reference sequence). The V and J ends lost 6 bases and 7 bases, in that order; junction bases with no gene match: 12. The CDR3 covers 15 residues. This CDR3 is CASSTTGRGDNEQFF. CDR3 sequence (DNA): TGTGCCAGTAGCACAACGGGACGGGGGGATAATGAGCAGTTCTTC.

The chain employs TRBV13 and TRBJ2-3; TRBD1 aligns across 11 bases. V was clipped by 5 bases and J by 0 bases; unmatched bases: 7. From germline, CDR1 is PRHDT and CDR2 FYEKMQ (reference sequence). There are 17 residues in the CDR3. As DNA, the CDR3 is TGTGCCAGCAGCCCCCAGGACAGGGGGCTTAGCACAGATACGCAGTATTTT. Protein sequence: CASSPQDRGLSTDTQYF.

The CDR3 reads CASTTLARGAKNIQYF. In nucleotides, the CDR3 is TGTGCCAGTACTACGCTAGCGCGGGGGGCCAAAAACATTCAGTACTTC. The chain is built from TRBV19 and TRBJ2-4; 7 bases are a match to TRBD2. The V gene end was trimmed by 7 bases and the J gene end by 1 base; junction bases not matched to a gene: 10. The CDR3 is 16 residues long. CDR1 and CDR2 from the germline V gene are LNHDA and SQIVND (reference sequence).

This chain joins TRBV5-4 and TRBJ2-1; 7 bases line up with TRBD1. V lost 4 bases and J lost 6; bases outside the gene matches: 4. Germline CDR1 SGHNT, CDR2 YYREEE (reference sequence). The CDR3 sequence is 13 residues long. The CDR3 region is CASSRGQLNEQFF. CDR3 sequence (DNA): TGTGCCAGCAGCCGGGGACAGCTCAATGAGCAGTTCTTC. Together with reference TRBV5-4 and TRBJ2-1, the CDR3 gives the full variable domain: ETGVTQSPTHLIKTRGQQVTLRCSSQSGHNTVSWYQQALGQGPQFIFQYYREEENGRGNFPPRFSGLQFPNYSSELNVNALELDDSALYLCASSRGQLNEQFFGPGTRLTVL.

The genes are TRBV2 and TRBJ1-3, with D unresolved. Trimming left V 9 bases short and J 0 bases short, with 12 bases between. Germline CDR1 reads SNHLY; CDR2 reads FYNNEI. The CDR3 has 14 residues. CDR3 DNA sequence: TGTGCCAGAGAGGATGAATTCTCTGGAAACACCATATATTTT. Residues: CAREDEFSGNTIYF. The full variable domain, in which reference TRBV2 and TRBJ1-3 provide the parts outside the CDR3, is EPEVTQTPSHQVTQMGQEVILRCVPISNHLYFYWYRQILGQKVEFLVSFYNNEISEKSEIFDDQFSVERPDGSNFTLKIRSTKLEDSAMYFCAREDEFSGNTIYFGEGSWLTVV.

The chain combines TRBV7-6 with TRBJ1-3; the D gene is possibly TRBD1 (6 bases). Germline V gene sequence: CDR1 SGHVS, CDR2 FNYEAQ. Trimming took 8 bases from V and 3 from J, leaving 17 bases between them. The CDR3 has 15 amino acids. The CDR3 DNA reads TGTGCCAGCGCCGGGACCTCAGGGGTTGGAAACACCATATATTTT. Its protein product is CASAGTSGVGNTIYF.

The V call is TRBV9, the J call TRBJ2-1; TRBD1 matches at 11 bases. The CDR3 covers 16 residues. J was trimmed by 7 bases and V by 0 bases; bases with no gene match: 6. The germline V gene has CDR1 SGDLS and CDR2 YYNGEE. The CDR3 nucleotides are TGTGCCAGCAGCGTAGAAGGGACAGGGGGAATGAATGAGCAGTTCTTC. Translating gives CASSVEGTGGMNEQFF.

This chain connects TRBV7-6 to TRBJ2-7; a weak D match, TRBD2 (7 bases). V was shortened by 4 bases and J by 7 bases, with 20 bases between the two germline ends. The CDR3 totals 15 residues. CDR1 and CDR2 from the germline V gene are SGHVS and FNYEAQ. This CDR3 reads CASSWGEGELREQYF. DNA for the CDR3: TGTGCCAGCAGCTGGGGGGAGGGGGAACTAAGGGAGCAGTACTTC.